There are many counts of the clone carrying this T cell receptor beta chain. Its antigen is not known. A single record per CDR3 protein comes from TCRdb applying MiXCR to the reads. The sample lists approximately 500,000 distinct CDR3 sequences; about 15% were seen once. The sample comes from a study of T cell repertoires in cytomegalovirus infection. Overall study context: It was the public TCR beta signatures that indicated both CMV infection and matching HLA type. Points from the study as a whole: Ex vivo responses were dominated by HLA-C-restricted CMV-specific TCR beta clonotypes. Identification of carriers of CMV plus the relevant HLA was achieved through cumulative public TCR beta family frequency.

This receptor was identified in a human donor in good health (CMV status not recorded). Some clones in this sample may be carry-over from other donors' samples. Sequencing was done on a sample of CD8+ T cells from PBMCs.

The CDR3 nucleotides read TGTGCCAGCAGTCCGACGAGGGCCCGGGAGTACGAGCAGTACTTC. This translates into CASSPTRAREYEQYF. V is TRBV6-1 and J is TRBJ2-7, with D possibly being TRBD2 (6 bases). Germline CDR1 is MNHNS and CDR2 is SASEGT. V dropped 5 bases and J dropped 4 bases, with 18 bases sitting between them. This CDR3 is built from 15 residues.